The 14 T cell receptor beta chains in this list originate from one sample, sequenced in a study of blood T cell repertoires in COVID-19. The data were produced by immunoSEQ multiplex PCR, yet TCRdb's version contains in-frame clones alone and is incomplete. The sample records more than 300,000 clones, roughly 90% being singletons. The sample taken for sequencing was PBMCs or T cells enriched from blood (not recorded which). Receptors originate from a woman aged 25 to 39 who had recovered from COVID-19.

The J gene is TRBJ2-1, the V gene TRBV7-2; 7 positions agree with TRBD2. The germline gives CDR1 SGHTA, CDR2 FQGNSA. The V segment lost 5 bases and the J segment 1 base; nucleotides outside the gene matches: 8. This CDR3 has 16 amino acids. The CDR3 sequence: CASSLGSGTSYNEQFF. In DNA, the CDR3 is TGTGCCAGCAGCCTAGGGAGCGGGACGTCCTACAATGAGCAGTTCTTC.

This clone was seen a single time. This chain joins TRBV10-3 and TRBJ1-1; 8 bases match TRBD1. Germline values: CDR1 ENHRY, CDR2 SYGVKD. With V trimmed by 6 bases and J by 0 bases, 9 bases remained unmatched. The CDR3 totals 16 residues. The CDR3 loop is CAISGHKTGVNTEAFF. DNA of the CDR3: TGTGCCATCAGCGGCCATAAGACAGGGGTGAACACTGAAGCTTTCTTT.

The chain links TRBV4-3 to TRBJ2-3, with TRBD2 matching over 8 bases. Trimming took 0 bases from V and 5 from J; bases not matched to a gene: 4. This CDR3 comprises 15 residues. Germline V gene lookup returns CDR1 LGHNA and CDR2 YSLEER. The CDR3 region has the DNA TGCGCCAGCAGCCAAGATTACGCGGGGGGAGATACGCAGTATTTT. Translated: CASSQDYAGGDTQYF.

This chain links TRBV7-2 with TRBJ1-1; D is unresolved. Trimming removed 1 base from V and 5 bases from J, with 11 bases in between. CDR1 and CDR2 (germline): SGHTA, FQGNSA. The CDR3 length is 14 residues. Written as DNA, the CDR3 is TGTGCCAGCAGCTTAGTGGGGTCGGGAACTGAAGCTTTCTTT. It specifies CASSLVGSGTEAFF.

The gene calls are TRBV6-2 or TRBV6-3 and TRBJ2-1; D perhaps matches TRBD1 (7 bases). Between the trimmed V and J ends, which lost 2 bases and 8 bases, there was a span of 16 bases. Germline V gene data show CDR1 as MNHEY and CDR2 as SVGEGT. The CDR3 contains 15 residues. CDR3 DNA sequence: TGTGCCAGCAGTTACGAGGAGGGGGCAGGCGATGAGCAGTTCTTC. Encoded protein: CASSYEEGAGDEQFF.

The rearrangement uses TRBV7-2 and TRBJ1-5; TRBD1 matches at 9 bases. Germline CDR1 and CDR2: SGHTA and FQGNSA. The CDR3 extends over 15 amino acids. V lost 4 bases to trimming and J lost 6 bases; unmatched junction nucleotides: 7. CDR3 in DNA: TGTGCCAGCAGCTCCCGGACAGGGGATTTTCAGCCCCAGCATTTT. As protein: CASSSRTGDFQPQHF. The full variable domain, its missing parts supplied by reference TRBV7-2 and TRBJ1-5, is GAGVSQSPSNKVTEKGKDVELRCDPISGHTALYWYRQSLGQGLEFLIYFQGNSAPDKSGLPSDRFSAERTGGSVSTLTIQRTQQEDSAVYLCASSSRTGDFQPQHFGDGTRLSIL.

The chain combines TRBV6-2 or TRBV6-3 with TRBJ2-3; no clear D gene. Germline V CDR1 and CDR2: MNHEY, SVGEGT. V shed 2 bases and J shed 3 bases, with 6 bases lying between them. The CDR3 covers 13 residues. CDR3 amino acids: CASSYAETDTQYF. The CDR3 DNA sequence: TGTGCCAGCAGTTACGCGGAAACAGATACGCAGTATTTT.

This clone occurred once. V is TRBV19 and J is TRBJ1-1; the D gene is possibly TRBD1 (6 bases). Germline CDR1 and CDR2: LNHDA and SQIVND (reference sequence). Trimming took 4 bases from V and 5 from J, leaving 14 bases between them. The CDR3 length is 14 residues. For the CDR3, the DNA is TGTGCCAGTAGTAGTCGCAGGGGATGGACTGAAGCTTTCTTT. It yields the protein CASSSRRGWTEAFF.

V is TRBV28 and J is TRBJ1-2; possibly TRBD1 for D (6 bases). CDR1 is MDHEN and CDR2 is SYDVKM in the germline V gene. V was clipped by 3 bases and J by 1 base, with 9 bases between them. The CDR3 spans 14 residues. The CDR3 DNA reads TGTGCCAGCAGTTTGAACAGGGTTAACTATGGCTACACCTTC. Protein: CASSLNRVNYGYTF.

This rearrangement joins TRBV6-5 to TRBJ2-7; TRBD2 matches at 8 bases. Germline assignment: CDR1 MNHEY and CDR2 SVGAGI. CDR3 length equals 14 residues. V lost 2 bases, J lost 3 bases, and 3 bases stayed unmatched. CDR3 nucleotides: TGTGCCAGCAGTTACCCGCGGGGGGACTACGAGCAGTACTTC. It codes for CASSYPRGDYEQYF.

V gene TRBV6-5 combines with J gene TRBJ2-7; weak D call: TRBD1 (6 bases). There are 14 residues in the CDR3. Trimming shortened V by 4 bases and J by 7 bases, and 17 bases separated the two germline ends. Germline V lookup: CDR1 MNHEY, CDR2 SVGAGI. The CDR3 is CASSSPRGRREQYF. CDR3 coding DNA: TGTGCCAGCAGTTCACCCAGGGGACGGAGGGAGCAGTACTTC.

J is TRBJ1-2 and V is TRBV7-2; 11 nucleotides match TRBD1. CDR1 and CDR2 from the germline V gene are SGHTA and FQGNSA. The CDR3 runs to 16 residues. The J segment lost 6 bases and the V segment lost 2 bases, leaving 8 bases of the junction unmatched. The CDR3 region is CASSLSGTGGPHGYTF. The CDR3 nucleotides are TGTGCCAGCAGCTTAAGTGGGACAGGGGGACCCCATGGCTACACCTTC.

This rearrangement joins TRBV30 to TRBJ2-7; 8 bases are shared with TRBD2. CDR3 length: 14 amino acids. Germline CDR1 and CDR2: GTSNPN and SVGIG (reference sequence). V gave up 4 bases and J gave up 2 bases; unmatched junction bases: 7. The CDR3 nucleotides read TGTGCCTGGAAGCCGGGGGGGTCACCCTACGAGCAGTACTTC. It translates to CAWKPGGSPYEQYF.

The V and J genes are TRBV5-6 and TRBJ2-2; 10 bases match TRBD1. The CDR3 is 15 amino acids. Trimming removed 3 bases from V and 4 bases from J; junction bases left unmatched: 3. The germline CDR1 and CDR2 sequences are SGHDT and YYEEEE. The CDR3 DNA reads TGTGCCAGCAGCTCGACAGGGGGCGGCACCGGGGAGCTGTTTTTT. Amino acid sequence: CASSSTGGGTGELFF.